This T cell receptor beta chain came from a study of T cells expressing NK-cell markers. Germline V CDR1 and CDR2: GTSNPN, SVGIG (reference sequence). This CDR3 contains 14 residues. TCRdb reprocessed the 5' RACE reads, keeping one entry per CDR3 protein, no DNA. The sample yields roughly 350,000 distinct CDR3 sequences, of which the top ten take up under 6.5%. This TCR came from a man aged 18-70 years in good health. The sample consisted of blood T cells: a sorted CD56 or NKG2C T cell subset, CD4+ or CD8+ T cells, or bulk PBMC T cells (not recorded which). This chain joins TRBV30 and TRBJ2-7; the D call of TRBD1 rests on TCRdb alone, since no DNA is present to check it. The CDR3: CAWKWQGSSYEQYF.